Listed below are T cell receptor beta chains from one sample, sequenced in a study of Ad26.COV2.S vaccination and SARS-CoV-2 variants. Sequenced by immunoSEQ multiplex PCR; TCRdb stores in-frame clones only, minus some. The sample records around 450,000 clones, approximately 90% being singletons. The source was peripheral blood, collected in a trial of Ad26.COV2.S vaccine versus placebo. These receptors originate from a person between 18 and 65 years old who received the Ad26.COV2.S COVID-19 vaccine or a placebo. Both conserved end residues are part of each CDR3. D genes are given only for firm matches. Size values are once, few and many counts, or a class for expanded clones, and some rows have none.

d_call | j_call | clone_size | v_call | cdr3_nt | cdr3_aa
NA | TRBJ1-5 | NA | TRBV28 | TGTGCCAGCAGTTTAATCCGGGGCCGGCATCAGCCCCAGCATTTT | CASSLIRGRHQPQHF
TRBD1 | TRBJ1-1 | NA | TRBV28 | TGTGCCAGCAGTAAGACAGGGTCGGGGAACACTGAAGCTTTCTTT | CASSKTGSGNTEAFF
NA | TRBJ2-4 | NA | TRBV9 | TGTGCCAGCAGCCCCCCCCTGGGGCAGGGGGACTCCAAAAACATTCAGTACTTC | CASSPPLGQGDSKNIQYF
NA | TRBJ1-2 | few | TRBV2 | TGTGCCAGCAAAACCGGGTTCGGGAACTATGGCTACACCTTC | CASKTGFGNYGYTF
TRBD1 | TRBJ1-1 | NA | TRBV19 | TGTGCCAGTAGACAGGGGATCACTGAAGCTTTCTTT | CASRQGITEAFF
NA | TRBJ1-6 | NA | TRBV28 | TGTGCCAGCATCCCCCGAGCAGGGGCTGACTATAATTCACCCCTCCACTTT | CASIPRAGADYNSPLHF
NA | TRBJ2-3 | NA | TRBV30 | TGTGCCTGGGGTGGGGCAAGCGTTACGCAGTATTTT | CAWGGASVTQYF
NA | TRBJ2-7 | once | TRBV6-5 | TGTGCCAGCAGTTACTCTAGAAGTGTCGCCGGGGGCGAGCAGTACTTC | CASSYSRSVAGGEQYF
NA | TRBJ2-1 | NA | TRBV2 | TGTGCCAGCGAGGGGGGGTTGATGCGGAATGAGCAGTTCTTC | CASEGGLMRNEQFF
NA | TRBJ1-1 | once | TRBV6-2/TRBV6-3 | TGTGCCAGCAGTTACTCGACGGTGAGCCAACAGGGAACTTTCTTT | CASSYSTVSQQGTFF